This T cell receptor beta chain was captured in a study of blood T cell repertoires in COVID-19. Background on the study: Some COVID-19 samples were acute and others convalescent; all came from the United States, Italy and Spain.

Original handling: Estimated nucleated cell counts came from reference gene primer amplification. Sequencing was performed with immunoSEQ multiplex PCR; in TCRdb, only in-frame clones are kept and a portion is missing. That table supplies the V and J calls and clone size; D and trimming were determined from the DNA. The profile shows 50,000 or so clones, 85% to 90% of them singletons. The sequenced material came from peripheral blood. The TCR originated in a man aged 70 or older with acute or convalescent COVID-19.

CDR3 amino acids: CASSPAPGTGGNQPQHF. In DNA form, the CDR3 reads TGTGCCAGCTCACCGGCACCCGGGACAGGGGGCAATCAGCCCCAGCATTTT. The chain recombines TRBV18 with TRBJ1-5; TRBD1 aligns across 10 bases. The CDR3 spans 17 residues. Germline CDR1 reads KGHSH; CDR2 reads LQKENI. V dropped 3 bases and J dropped 2; count of bases not matched to a gene: 7.